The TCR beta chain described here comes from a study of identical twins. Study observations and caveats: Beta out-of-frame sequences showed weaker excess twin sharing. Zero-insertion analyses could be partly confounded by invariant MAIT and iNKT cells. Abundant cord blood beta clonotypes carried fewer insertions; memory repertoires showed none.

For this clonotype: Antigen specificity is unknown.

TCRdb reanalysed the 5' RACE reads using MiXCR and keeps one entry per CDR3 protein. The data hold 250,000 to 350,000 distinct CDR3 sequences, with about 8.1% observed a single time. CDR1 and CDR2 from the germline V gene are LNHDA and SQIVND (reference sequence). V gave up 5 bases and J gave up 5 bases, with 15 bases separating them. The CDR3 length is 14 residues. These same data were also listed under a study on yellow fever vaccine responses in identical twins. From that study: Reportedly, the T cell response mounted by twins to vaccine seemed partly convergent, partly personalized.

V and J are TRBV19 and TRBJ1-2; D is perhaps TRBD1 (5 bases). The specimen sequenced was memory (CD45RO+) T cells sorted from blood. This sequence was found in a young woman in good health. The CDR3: CASSDAGPTYGYTF. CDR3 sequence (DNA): TGTGCCAGTAGTGACGCAGGGCCTACTTATGGCTACACCTTC.